Presented here are 8 T cell receptor beta chains from one specimen sequenced in a study of neurological immune-mediated disorders. Time point meaning: longitudinal time-point 1 (baseline). MiXCR, applied by TCRdb to the 5' RACE reads, yields one record per CDR3 protein. The sample has under 90,000 distinct CDR3 sequences, approximately 10% seen once; the top ten hold approximately 10%. The sequenced material came from PBMCs. These receptors all come from a young man in good health.

This clonotype was seen many times. The chain links TRBV20-1 to TRBJ2-7, with 13 bases aligning to TRBD2. The CDR3 covers 14 residues. V shed 4 bases, J shed 6 bases, and the junction held 6 bases outside the gene matches. Germline-derived CDR1 and CDR2 are DFQATT and SNEGSKA (reference sequence). CDR3 in DNA: TGCAGTGCTACCCGGACTAGCGGGAGAGGCGAGCAGTACTTC. Translation: CSATRTSGRGEQYF.

In this sample, this clonotype turned up many times. The rearrangement links TRBV2 to TRBJ2-1; D may be TRBD2 (6 bases). This CDR3 region has 12 residues. Trimming cost V 6 bases and J 10 bases, with 13 bases left between them. Germline-derived CDR1 and CDR2 are SNHLY and FYNNEI. The CDR3, as DNA: TGTGCCAGCAGCCCCGCGGGGAGAGAGCAGTTCTTC. Translated: CASSPAGREQFF.

This clonotype was counted at least ten times. J is TRBJ2-1 and V is TRBV5-6; 8 positions match TRBD1. Germline V CDR1 and CDR2: SGHDT, YYEEEE. The CDR3 has 17 amino acids. The J segment lost 0 bases and the V segment lost 7 bases, leaving 12 bases of the junction unmatched. Here the CDR3 DNA reads TGTGCCAGCCGACAGGGGACCTACCTGAGCTCCTACAATGAGCAGTTCTTC. It specifies CASRQGTYLSSYNEQFF.

This clonotype appeared many times. This chain links TRBV7-9 with TRBJ2-5, with 7 positions matching TRBD2. Germline trimming cut 2 bases from V and 0 bases from J; bases unmatched to any gene: 3. This CDR3 has 15 residues. From germline, CDR1 is SEHNR and CDR2 FQNEAQ (reference sequence). The CDR3 sequence: CASSLSGAYQETQYF. CDR3 bases: TGTGCCAGCAGCTTAAGCGGGGCATACCAAGAGACCCAGTACTTC.

The chain recombines TRBV28 with TRBJ2-7; weak D call: TRBD1 (6 bases). Per germline, CDR1 MDHEN and CDR2 SYDVKM. The CDR3 consists of 14 residues. The V end was cut by 0 bases, the J end by 2 bases, with 8 bases between. DNA of the CDR3: TGTGCCAGCAGTTTATGGGCAGGGGCCTACGAGCAGTACTTC. Protein sequence: CASSLWAGAYEQYF. The full variable domain, completed using reference TRBV28 and TRBJ2-7, is DVKVTQSSRYLVKRTGEKVFLECVQDMDHENMFWYRQDPGLGLRLIYFSYDVKMKEKGDIPEGYSVSREKKERFSLILESASTNQTSMYLCASSLWAGAYEQYFGPGTRLTVT.

This clonotype showed up just a few times. The chain is built from TRBV20-1 and TRBJ2-5; TRBD2 might be the D (5 bases). CDR1 is DFQATT and CDR2 is SNEGSKA in the germline V gene (reference sequence). V lost 3 bases and J lost 5, with 13 bases in between. The CDR3 contains 13 residues. The CDR3 reads CSASIGVQETQYF. For the CDR3, the DNA is TGCAGTGCTAGTATCGGGGTACAGGAGACCCAGTACTTC.

This clonotype was picked up many times. V gene TRBV7-2 combines with J gene TRBJ2-7, with D possibly matching TRBD1 (8 bases). CDR1 and CDR2 (germline): SGHTA, FQGNSA. Trimming took 6 bases from V and 5 from J, leaving 20 bases between them. The CDR3 is 15 amino acids. The CDR3 DNA follows: TGTGCCAGCAGGCTATGGACAGGGAGGGGCGACGAGCAGTACTTC. This translates into CASRLWTGRGDEQYF.

This chain connects TRBV4-1 to TRBJ2-3, with D perhaps given as TRBD1 or TRBD2 (5 bases each). The V end lost 6 bases, the J end lost 6 bases, and 16 bases lay between the germline ends. Germline-derived CDR1 and CDR2 are MGHRA and YSYEKL. The length of the CDR3 is 14 residues. In DNA, the CDR3 is TGCGCCAGCAGTCAAACGGGTGGGGACGATACGCAGTATTTT. Translation: CASSQTGGDDTQYF.